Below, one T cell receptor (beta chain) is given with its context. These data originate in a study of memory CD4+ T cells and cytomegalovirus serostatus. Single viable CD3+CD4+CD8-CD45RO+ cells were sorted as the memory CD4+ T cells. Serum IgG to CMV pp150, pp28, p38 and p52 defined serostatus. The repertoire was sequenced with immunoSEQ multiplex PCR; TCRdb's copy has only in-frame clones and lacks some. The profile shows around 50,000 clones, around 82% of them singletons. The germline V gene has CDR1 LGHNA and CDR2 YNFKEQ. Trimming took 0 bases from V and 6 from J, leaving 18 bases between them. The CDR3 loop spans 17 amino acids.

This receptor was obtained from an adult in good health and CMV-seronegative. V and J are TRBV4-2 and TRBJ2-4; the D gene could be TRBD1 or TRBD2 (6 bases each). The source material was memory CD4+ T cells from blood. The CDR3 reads CASSQEGGLANLNIQYF. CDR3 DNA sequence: TGTGCCAGCAGCCAAGAGGGGGGCCTTGCAAATCTAAACATTCAGTACTTC.